These 27 T cell receptor beta chains share one sample of origin, sequenced in a study of response to subunit inactivated influenza vaccine. Each CDR3 protein is one row after TCRdb ran MiXCR on the RT-PCR reads. The data show 450,000 to 550,000 distinct CDR3 sequences, 25% seen once. Sequencing was performed on CD4+ T cells sorted from PBMCs, taken 4 to 6 days after vaccination. These receptors came from a man over 45 who received an inactivated influenza vaccine.

This sequence joins TRBV5-1 and TRBJ2-1; D not certain. The CDR3 loop spans 15 amino acids. Germline V gives CDR1 SGHRS, CDR2 YFSETQ. The V end was cut by 1 base, the J end by 0 bases, with 8 bases between. The CDR3: CASSLSQSSYNEQFF. The CDR3 DNA follows: TGCGCCAGCAGCTTGAGTCAGAGCTCCTACAATGAGCAGTTCTTC. Using reference TRBV5-1 and TRBJ2-1 for the parts outside the CDR3, the full variable domain is KAGVTQTPRYLIKTRGQQVTLSCSPISGHRSVSWYQQTPGQGLQFLFEYFSETQRNKGNFPGRFSGRQFSNSRSEMNVSTLELGDSALYLCASSLSQSSYNEQFFGPGTRLTVL.

The chain links TRBV9 to TRBJ2-3; 8 positions match TRBD2. The CDR3 is 17 residues long. Trimming removed 2 bases from V and 5 bases from J; junction bases left unmatched: 13. Germline values: CDR1 SGDLS, CDR2 YYNGEE. CDR3 bases: TGTGCCAGCAGCGTCGGGGGGGGCTCGGGACTACGAGATACGCAGTATTTT. Amino acids: CASSVGGGSGLRDTQYF.

This clonotype has more than one count but fewer than ten. V is TRBV4-1 and J is TRBJ2-1; 10 positions match TRBD2. After removal of 0 bases from V and 10 bases from J, the junction contained 15 bases not matched to a gene. CDR1 is MGHRA, CDR2 YSYEKL, per germline. The CDR3 sequence is 18 residues long. As DNA, the CDR3 is TGCGCCAGCAGCCAAGACCCCATTAGCGGGAGGATCCCCAGGGAGCAGTTCTTC. This sequence encodes CASSQDPISGRIPREQFF.

This clonotype came up a few times. The genes are TRBV6-1 and TRBJ2-7, with 13 positions matching TRBD2. This CDR3 spans 17 amino acids. CDR1 MNHNS and CDR2 SASEGT come from the germline V gene. J was trimmed by 4 bases and V by 8 bases; bases with no gene match: 14. The CDR3 DNA reads TGTGCCAGCGGTAAACTAGCGGGAGGGCCTAAATTTTACGAGCAGTACTTC. It encodes CASGKLAGGPKFYEQYF.

This clonotype has a count of ten or more. The chain employs TRBV12-3 or TRBV12-4 and TRBJ1-3, with D maybe TRBD1 (5 bases). CDR3 length equals 14 residues. V was pared by 3 bases and J by 2 bases, with 8 bases between. The CDR3 protein is CASSFLGAGNTIYF. In nucleotides, the CDR3 is TGTGCCAGCAGTTTCTTGGGGGCTGGAAACACCATATATTTT.

There are a few counts of this clonotype. V and J are TRBV20-1 and TRBJ2-1; D not resolved. The V gene lost 5 bases and the J gene lost 6 bases, with 11 bases spanning the gap. The CDR3 sequence is 12 residues long. Germline V gene lookup returns CDR1 DFQATT and CDR2 SNEGSKA (reference sequence). CDR3: CSAVSRPNEQFF. The CDR3, as DNA: TGCAGTGCTGTTAGCCGTCCCAATGAGCAGTTCTTC.

This rearrangement joins TRBV5-1 to TRBJ1-1; D uncertain. Per the germline V gene, CDR1 is SGHRS and CDR2 is YFSETQ. The CDR3 extends over 14 amino acids. V was trimmed by 4 bases and J by 4 bases, leaving 14 bases between them. CDR3 sequence reads: CASSNQRPGTEAFF. Here the CDR3 DNA reads TGCGCCAGCAGCAATCAGAGGCCCGGCACTGAAGCTTTCTTT.

The chain has TRBV29-1 and TRBJ1-5, with D possibly TRBD1 on 5 matching bases. The germline V gene has CDR1 SQVTM and CDR2 ANQGSEA. With 7 bases removed from V and 0 bases from J, the gap between germline ends came to 7 bases. The CDR3 length is 12 residues. The CDR3 is CSAGHSNQPQHF. CDR3 in DNA: TGCAGCGCCGGACATAGCAATCAGCCCCAGCATTTT. The whole variable domain, remainder taken from reference TRBV29-1 and TRBJ1-5, is SAVISQKPSRDICQRGTSLTIQCQVDSQVTMMFWYRQQPGQSLTLIATANQGSEATYESGFVIDKFPISRPNLTFSTLTVSNMSPEDSSIYLCSAGHSNQPQHFGDGTRLSIL.

The rearrangement uses TRBV27 and TRBJ2-2; 8 nucleotides agree with TRBD2. CDR3 size: 17 residues. Germline lookup yields CDR1 MNHEY and CDR2 SMNVEV (reference sequence). Trimming cost V 6 bases and J 4 bases; bases outside gene matches: 13. The CDR3 is CASSIMGTGGPTGELFF. Here the CDR3 DNA reads TGTGCCAGCAGCATTATGGGGACGGGAGGGCCCACCGGGGAGCTGTTTTTT.

The chain has TRBV12-3 or TRBV12-4 and TRBJ2-1; 7 bases are a match to TRBD2. The CDR3 runs 16 residues. V lost 7 bases to trimming and J lost 5 bases; unmatched junction nucleotides: 14. The CDR3 DNA sequence: TGTGCCAGCATCGGCTATCCAGCGGGGACGAACAATGAGCAGTTCTTC. Translated: CASIGYPAGTNNEQFF.

The genes are TRBV7-2 and TRBJ2-1, with D possibly matching TRBD1 (5 bases). Between the trimmed V and J ends, which lost 5 bases and 4 bases, there was a span of 15 bases. Germline CDR1 is SGHTA and CDR2 is FQGNSA. The CDR3 has 15 residues. CDR3 coding DNA: TGTGCCAGCAGCCTTCAGGGAAAACTTTACAATGAGCAGTTCTTC. This translates into CASSLQGKLYNEQFF.

This clonotype was seen a handful of times. The chain has TRBV28 and TRBJ2-7, with 8 nucleotides matching TRBD1. Germline lookup yields CDR1 MDHEN and CDR2 SYDVKM. The CDR3 has 16 amino acids. With V trimmed by 5 bases and J by 2 bases, 11 bases remained unmatched. CDR3 sequence (DNA): TGTGCCAGCAGTACCGTAGGGACAGGCAGAACCTACGAGCAGTACTTC. Translating it yields CASSTVGTGRTYEQYF. Full variable domain (remainder filled in from reference TRBV28 and TRBJ2-7): DVKVTQSSRYLVKRTGEKVFLECVQDMDHENMFWYRQDPGLGLRLIYFSYDVKMKEKGDIPEGYSVSREKKERFSLILESASTNQTSMYLCASSTVGTGRTYEQYFGPGTRLTVT.

This rearrangement joins TRBV20-1 to TRBJ2-7; D tentatively reads TRBD1 or TRBD2 (6 bases each). Germline V gene lookup returns CDR1 DFQATT and CDR2 SNEGSKA (reference sequence). The CDR3 runs to 13 residues. Between the trimmed V and J ends, which lost 3 bases and 2 bases, there was a span of 11 bases. The CDR3 DNA follows: TGCAGTGCTAGTTGGGGGGCCGCCTACGAGCAGTACTTC. Translation: CSASWGAAYEQYF.

This clonotype has a count of ten or more. The chain has TRBV27 and TRBJ2-1; the D gene is possibly TRBD1 (5 bases). Germline CDR1 and CDR2: MNHEY and SMNVEV (reference sequence). Trimming pared 5 bases from V and 9 bases from J, leaving 8 bases between. The CDR3 covers 11 residues. CDR3 nucleotides: TGTGCCAGCAGTCTGCAGGGTGAGCAGTTCTTC. Translating gives CASSLQGEQFF.

This chain links TRBV19 with TRBJ2-3; the D gene is possibly TRBD2 (5 bases). Per germline, CDR1 LNHDA and CDR2 SQIVND (reference sequence). CDR3 length equals 14 residues. V dropped 1 base and J dropped 1 base, with 6 bases sitting between them. This chain's CDR3 is CASSIVSGTDTQYF. CDR3 coding DNA: TGTGCCAGTAGTATAGTTAGCGGCACAGATACGCAGTATTTT.

CDR3 DNA: TGCGCCAGCACCGGACAGGCCAATCAGCCCCAGCATTTT. Its translation is CASTGQANQPQHF. This sequence joins TRBV10-2 and TRBJ1-5; the match to TRBD1 covers 7 bases. The CDR3 is made up of 13 amino acids. After removal of 7 bases from V and 3 bases from J, the junction contained 3 bases not matched to a gene. Germline V gene sequence: CDR1 WSHSY, CDR2 SAAADI.

V and J are TRBV10-3 and TRBJ2-7, with a weak D call TRBD1 (5 bases). The CDR3 has 14 residues. Germline V CDR1 and CDR2: ENHRY, SYGVKD. V was shortened by 6 bases and J by 1 base, with 13 bases between the two germline ends. In DNA form, the CDR3 reads TGTGCCATCAGCGACGTTGGGGCTTCCTACGAGCAGTACTTC. Residues: CAISDVGASYEQYF.

The chain recombines TRBV9 with TRBJ1-1; the D is unclear. The CDR3 has 15 residues. The V gene's germline CDR1 is SGDLS and CDR2 YYNGEE. Trimming removed 2 bases from V and 3 bases from J, with 14 bases in between. CDR3 loop: CASSVTPGEDTEAFF. CDR3 nucleotide sequence: TGTGCCAGCAGCGTTACCCCCGGGGAGGACACTGAAGCTTTCTTT.

The chain is built from TRBV7-8 and TRBJ2-5; the D is unclear. Germline CDR1 SGHVS, CDR2 FQNEAQ. V was pared by 1 base and J by 5 bases, with 8 bases between. The CDR3 is 13 amino acids. CDR3 sequence: CASSLVTLETQYF. In nucleotides, the CDR3 is TGTGCCAGCAGCTTAGTTACCTTGGAGACCCAGTACTTC.

This chain connects TRBV2 to TRBJ2-1, with D perhaps assigned TRBD1 or TRBD2 (6 bases each). The CDR3 length is 12 residues. The V gene's germline CDR1 is SNHLY and CDR2 FYNNEI. V was pared by 4 bases and J by 14 bases, with 15 bases between. The CDR3 loop is CASSGGAPREFF. The CDR3 DNA reads TGTGCCAGCAGTGGGGGGGCACCTAGGGAGTTCTTC.

This clonotype occurred a few times. The chain recombines TRBV29-1 with TRBJ2-3; 8 bases map to TRBD1. Germline V lookup: CDR1 SQVTM, CDR2 ANQGSEA. V gave up 7 bases and J gave up 1 base; unmatched junction bases: 4. The CDR3 is made up of 13 amino acids. CDR3 nucleotide sequence: TGCAGCGCGGGGACAGGAGGCACAGATACGCAGTATTTT. Protein product: CSAGTGGTDTQYF.

This rearrangement joins TRBV29-1 to TRBJ2-5, with a weak D call TRBD2 (6 bases). CDR1 is SQVTM and CDR2 is ANQGSEA in the germline V gene. Trimming took off 3 bases at V and 2 bases at J, with 16 bases between the two ends. CDR3 length: 15 amino acids. The CDR3 sequence is CSVEFRLAHQETQYF. DNA for the CDR3: TGCAGCGTTGAGTTTCGGCTAGCGCATCAAGAGACCCAGTACTTC.

This clonotype was observed a few times. This rearrangement joins TRBV6-1 to TRBJ2-7; no definite D call. Trimming took off 5 bases at V and 6 bases at J, with 20 bases between the two ends. There are 15 residues in the CDR3. Looked up from germline, CDR1 is MNHNS and CDR2 is SASEGT. CDR3 sequence: CASSQEGRADGEQYF. The CDR3 bases are TGTGCCAGCAGTCAAGAAGGGCGTGCGGATGGCGAGCAGTACTTC.

This clonotype was seen many times. The CDR3 nucleotides read TGTGCCAGCAGTACCTTATACGAGCAGTACTTC. Translating gives CASSTLYEQYF. The chain is built from TRBV6-2 or TRBV6-3 and TRBJ2-7; D is uncertain. The ends were cut back, 5 bases at V and 4 bases at J, with 6 bases in the middle. Germline V gene lookup returns CDR1 MNHEY and CDR2 SVGEGT. The CDR3 covers 11 residues.

The chain is built from TRBV20-1 and TRBJ2-3, with 9 positions matching TRBD2. Trimming took 5 bases from V and 7 from J; bases not matched to a gene: 13. CDR3 length equals 15 residues. Germline CDR1 and CDR2: DFQATT and SNEGSKA (reference sequence). As DNA, the CDR3 is TGCAGTGCTCTCTTAGATAGCGGGAGTCGAAATACGCAGTATTTT. Translated: CSALLDSGSRNTQYF.

In its sample, this clonotype was seen a few times. The CDR3 DNA sequence: TGCGCCAGCAGCCAAGACGAGGGACAGGTTAACCAGCCCCAGCATTTT. Translation: CASSQDEGQVNQPQHF. V gene TRBV4-3 combines with J gene TRBJ1-5, with TRBD1 identical over 8 bases. Germline trimming cut 0 bases from V and 7 bases from J; bases unmatched to any gene: 8. Germline loops: CDR1 LGHNA, CDR2 YSLEER. The CDR3 totals 16 residues.

The chain links TRBV10-2 to TRBJ2-3; D unclear. The germline V and J ends were trimmed by 3 bases and 3 bases, with 4 bases remaining between them. Germline CDR1 WSHSY, CDR2 SAAADI. The CDR3 spans 12 residues. Here the CDR3 reads CASSDVTDTQYF. CDR3 DNA sequence: TGCGCCAGCAGTGATGTAACAGATACGCAGTATTTT.